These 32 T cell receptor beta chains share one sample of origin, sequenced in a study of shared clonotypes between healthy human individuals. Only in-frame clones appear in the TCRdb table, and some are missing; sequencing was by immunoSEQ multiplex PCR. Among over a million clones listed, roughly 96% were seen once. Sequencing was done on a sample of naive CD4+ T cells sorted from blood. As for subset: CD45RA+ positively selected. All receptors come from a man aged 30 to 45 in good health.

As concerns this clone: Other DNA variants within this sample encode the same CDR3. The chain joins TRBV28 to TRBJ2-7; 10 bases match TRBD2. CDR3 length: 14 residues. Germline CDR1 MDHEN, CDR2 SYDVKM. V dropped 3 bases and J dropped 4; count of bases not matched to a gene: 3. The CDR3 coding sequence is TGTGCCAGCAGTTTCAGCGGGAGGGGATACGAGCAGTACTTC. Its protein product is CASSFSGRGYEQYF.

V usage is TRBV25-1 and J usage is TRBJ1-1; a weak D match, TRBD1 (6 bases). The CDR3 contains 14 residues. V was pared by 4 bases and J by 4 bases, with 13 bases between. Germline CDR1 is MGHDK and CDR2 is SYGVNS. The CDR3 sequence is CASSGTMGATEAFF. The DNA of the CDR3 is TGTGCCAGCAGTGGTACGATGGGGGCCACTGAAGCTTTCTTT.

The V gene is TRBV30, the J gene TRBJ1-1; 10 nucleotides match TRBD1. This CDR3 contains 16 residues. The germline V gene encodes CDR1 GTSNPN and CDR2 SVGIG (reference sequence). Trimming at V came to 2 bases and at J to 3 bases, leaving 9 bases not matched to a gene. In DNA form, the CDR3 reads TGTGCCTGGAGTCGCCGGGACAGGGGTACTTACACTGAAGCTTTCTTT. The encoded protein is CAWSRRDRGTYTEAFF.

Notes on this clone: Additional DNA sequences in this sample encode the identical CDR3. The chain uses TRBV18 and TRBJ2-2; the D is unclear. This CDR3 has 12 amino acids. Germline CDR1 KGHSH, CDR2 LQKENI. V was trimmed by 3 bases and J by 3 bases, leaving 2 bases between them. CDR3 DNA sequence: TGTGCCAGCTCACCTTACACCGGGGAGCTGTTTTTT. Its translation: CASSPYTGELFF.

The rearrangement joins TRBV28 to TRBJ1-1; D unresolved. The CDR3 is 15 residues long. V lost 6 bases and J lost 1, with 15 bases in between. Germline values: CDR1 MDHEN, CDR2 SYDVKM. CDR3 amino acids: CASSQKGWTNTEAFF. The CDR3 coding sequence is TGTGCCAGCAGCCAAAAGGGTTGGACGAACACTGAAGCTTTCTTT.

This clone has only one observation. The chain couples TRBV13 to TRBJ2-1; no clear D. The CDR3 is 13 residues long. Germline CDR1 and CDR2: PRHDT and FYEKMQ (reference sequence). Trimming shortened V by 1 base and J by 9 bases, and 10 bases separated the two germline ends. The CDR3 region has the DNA TGTGCCAGCAGCTTAGACCCCCCTGGTGAGCAGTTCTTC. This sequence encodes CASSLDPPGEQFF. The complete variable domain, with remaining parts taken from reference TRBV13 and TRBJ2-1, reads AAGVIQSPRHLIKEKRETATLKCYPIPRHDTVYWYQQGPGQDPQFLISFYEKMQSDKGSIPDRFSAQQFSDYHSELNMSSLELGDSALYFCASSLDPPGEQFFGPGTRLTVL.

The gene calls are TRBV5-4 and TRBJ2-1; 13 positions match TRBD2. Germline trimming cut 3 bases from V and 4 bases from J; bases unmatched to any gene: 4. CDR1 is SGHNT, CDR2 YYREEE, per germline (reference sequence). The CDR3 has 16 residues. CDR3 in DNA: TGTGCCAGCAGCTCCGGGACTAGCGGGATGTACAATGAGCAGTTCTTC. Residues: CASSSGTSGMYNEQFF.

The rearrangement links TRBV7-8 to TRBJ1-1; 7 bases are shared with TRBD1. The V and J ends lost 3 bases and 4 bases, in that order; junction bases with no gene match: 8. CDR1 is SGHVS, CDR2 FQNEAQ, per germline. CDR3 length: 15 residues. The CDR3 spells CASSFRDSEVTEAFF. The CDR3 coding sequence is TGTGCCAGCAGCTTCCGGGACAGTGAGGTCACTGAAGCTTTCTTT.

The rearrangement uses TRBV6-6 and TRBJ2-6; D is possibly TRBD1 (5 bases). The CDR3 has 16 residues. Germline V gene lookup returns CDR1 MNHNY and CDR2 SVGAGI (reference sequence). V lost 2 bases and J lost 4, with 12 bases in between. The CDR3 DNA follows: TGTGCCAGCAGTTACGCAGGGATCGACGGGGCCAACGTCCTGACTTTC. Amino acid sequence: CASSYAGIDGANVLTF.

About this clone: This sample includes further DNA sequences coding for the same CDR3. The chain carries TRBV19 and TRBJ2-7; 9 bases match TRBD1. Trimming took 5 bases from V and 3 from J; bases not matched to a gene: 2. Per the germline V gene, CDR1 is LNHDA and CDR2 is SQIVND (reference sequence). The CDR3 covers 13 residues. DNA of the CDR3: TGTGCCAGTAGTGCGGGACAGGGCTACGAGCAGTACTTC. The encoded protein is CASSAGQGYEQYF. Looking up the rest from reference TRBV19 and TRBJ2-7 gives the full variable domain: DGGITQSPKYLFRKEGQNVTLSCEQNLNHDAMYWYRQDPGQGLRLIYYSQIVNDFQKGDIAEGYSVSREKKESFPLTVTSAQKNPTAFYLCASSAGQGYEQYFGPGTRLTVT.

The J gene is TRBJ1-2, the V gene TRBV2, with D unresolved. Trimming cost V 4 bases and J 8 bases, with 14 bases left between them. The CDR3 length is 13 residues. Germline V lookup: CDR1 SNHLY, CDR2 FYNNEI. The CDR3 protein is CASSGFGPRGYTF. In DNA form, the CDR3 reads TGTGCCAGCAGTGGGTTCGGGCCACGGGGCTACACCTTC. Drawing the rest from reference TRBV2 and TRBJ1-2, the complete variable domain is EPEVTQTPSHQVTQMGQEVILRCVPISNHLYFYWYRQILGQKVEFLVSFYNNEISEKSEIFDDQFSVERPDGSNFTLKIRSTKLEDSAMYFCASSGFGPRGYTFGSGTRLTVV.

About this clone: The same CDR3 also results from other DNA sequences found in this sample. The CDR3 here is CASSIRQGSYNEQFF. The DNA of the CDR3 is TGTGCCAGTAGTATTCGACAGGGGTCTTACAATGAGCAGTTCTTC. The V and J genes are TRBV19 and TRBJ2-1; 8 nucleotides match TRBD1. The CDR3 is 15 residues long. CDR1 and CDR2 from the germline V gene are LNHDA and SQIVND (reference sequence). J was trimmed by 4 bases and V by 3 bases; bases with no gene match: 5.

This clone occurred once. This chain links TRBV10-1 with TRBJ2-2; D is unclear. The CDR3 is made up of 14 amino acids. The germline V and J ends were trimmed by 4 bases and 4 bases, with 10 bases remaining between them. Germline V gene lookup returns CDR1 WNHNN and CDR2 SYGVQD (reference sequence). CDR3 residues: CASSAQRSTGELFF. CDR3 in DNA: TGCGCCAGCAGTGCCCAGAGGAGCACCGGGGAGCTGTTTTTT.

CDR3 sequence: CATSRDYGTGSYHEQYF. The CDR3 nucleotides are TGTGCCACCAGCAGAGATTATGGGACAGGCTCTTACCACGAGCAGTACTTC. This chain joins TRBV15 and TRBJ2-7; TRBD1 aligns across 8 bases. The CDR3 totals 17 residues. Germline assignment: CDR1 LNHNV and CDR2 YYDKDF (reference sequence). The junction had 12 bases not matched to a gene; V was cut back by 0 bases and J by 5 bases.

In DNA form, the CDR3 reads TGTGCCAGCAGCCGGACAGGGGGTTACGAGCAGTACTTC. Residues: CASSRTGGYEQYF. The chain couples TRBV7-9 to TRBJ2-7, with 10 bases lining up with TRBD1. V gave up 5 bases and J gave up 4 bases; unmatched junction bases: 2. The V gene's germline CDR1 is SEHNR and CDR2 FQNEAQ (reference sequence). This CDR3 has 13 amino acids. Drawing the rest from reference TRBV7-9 and TRBJ2-7, the complete variable domain is DTGVSQNPRHKITKRGQNVTFRCDPISEHNRLYWYRQTLGQGPEFLTYFQNEAQLEKSRLLSDRFSAERPKGSFSTLEIQRTEQGDSAMYLCASSRTGGYEQYFGPGTRLTVT.

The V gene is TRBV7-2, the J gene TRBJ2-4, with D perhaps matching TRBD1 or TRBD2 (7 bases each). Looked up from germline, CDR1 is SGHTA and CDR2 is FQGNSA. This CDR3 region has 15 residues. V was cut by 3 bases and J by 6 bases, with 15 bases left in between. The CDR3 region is CASSFYRGGGNIQYF. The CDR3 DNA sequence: TGTGCCAGCAGCTTTTACAGGGGCGGGGGAAACATTCAGTACTTC.

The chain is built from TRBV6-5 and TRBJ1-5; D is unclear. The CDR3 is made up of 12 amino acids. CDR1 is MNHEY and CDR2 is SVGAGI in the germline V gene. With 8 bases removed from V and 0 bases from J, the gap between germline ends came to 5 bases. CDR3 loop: CASSNSNQPQHF. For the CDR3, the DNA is TGTGCCAGCTCGAATAGCAATCAGCCCCAGCATTTT.

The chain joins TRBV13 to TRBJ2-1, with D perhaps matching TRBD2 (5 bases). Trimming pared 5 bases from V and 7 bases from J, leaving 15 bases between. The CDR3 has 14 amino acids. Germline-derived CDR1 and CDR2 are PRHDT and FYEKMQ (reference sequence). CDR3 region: CASSRGPGGNEQFF. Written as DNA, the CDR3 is TGTGCCAGCAGCCGCGGTCCCGGCGGGAATGAGCAGTTCTTC.

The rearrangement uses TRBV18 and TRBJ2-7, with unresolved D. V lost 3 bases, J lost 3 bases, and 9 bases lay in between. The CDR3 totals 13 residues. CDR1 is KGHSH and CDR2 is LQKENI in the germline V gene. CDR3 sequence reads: CASSPRPFYEQYF. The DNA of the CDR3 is TGTGCCAGCTCACCCCGTCCATTCTACGAGCAGTACTTC.

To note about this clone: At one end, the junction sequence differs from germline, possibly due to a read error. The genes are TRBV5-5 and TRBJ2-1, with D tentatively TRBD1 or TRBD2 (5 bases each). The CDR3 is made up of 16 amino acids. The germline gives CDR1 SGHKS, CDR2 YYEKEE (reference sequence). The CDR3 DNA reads TGTGCCAGCAGCTCCCGCCCTCGGGGCTCCTCCAATGAGCAGTTCTTC. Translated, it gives CASSSRPRGSSNEQFF.

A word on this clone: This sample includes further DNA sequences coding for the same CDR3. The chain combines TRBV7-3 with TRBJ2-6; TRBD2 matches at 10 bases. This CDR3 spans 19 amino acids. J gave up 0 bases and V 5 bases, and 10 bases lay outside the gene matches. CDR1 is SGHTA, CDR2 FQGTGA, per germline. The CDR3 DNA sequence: TGTGCCAGCAGCGCCCCCCTAAGCGGGAGGGCCTCTGGGGCCAACGTCCTGACTTTC. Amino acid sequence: CASSAPLSGRASGANVLTF.

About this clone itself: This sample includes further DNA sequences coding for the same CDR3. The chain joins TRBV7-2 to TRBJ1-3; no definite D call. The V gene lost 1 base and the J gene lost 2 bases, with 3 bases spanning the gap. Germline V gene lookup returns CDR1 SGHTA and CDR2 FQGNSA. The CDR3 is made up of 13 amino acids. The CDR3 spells CASSLEPGNTIYF. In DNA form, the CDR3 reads TGTGCCAGCAGCTTAGAGCCTGGAAACACCATATATTTT.

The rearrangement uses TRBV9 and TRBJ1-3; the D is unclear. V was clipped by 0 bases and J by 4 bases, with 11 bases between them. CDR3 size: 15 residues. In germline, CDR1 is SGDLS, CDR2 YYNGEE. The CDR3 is CASSVAPARGNTIYF. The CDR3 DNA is TGTGCCAGCAGCGTAGCCCCAGCACGGGGAAACACCATATATTTT.

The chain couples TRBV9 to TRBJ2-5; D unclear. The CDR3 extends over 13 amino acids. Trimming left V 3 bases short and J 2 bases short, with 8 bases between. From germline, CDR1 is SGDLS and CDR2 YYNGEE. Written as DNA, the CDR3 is TGTGCCAGCAGCGCTAGTATTCAAGAGACCCAGTACTTC. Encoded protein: CASSASIQETQYF.

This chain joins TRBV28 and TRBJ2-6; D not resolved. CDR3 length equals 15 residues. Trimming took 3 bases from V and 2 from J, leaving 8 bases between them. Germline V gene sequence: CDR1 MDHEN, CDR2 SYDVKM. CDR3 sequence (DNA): TGTGCCAGCAGTTTGGTCGGAGCTGGGGCCAACGTCCTGACTTTC. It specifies CASSLVGAGANVLTF.

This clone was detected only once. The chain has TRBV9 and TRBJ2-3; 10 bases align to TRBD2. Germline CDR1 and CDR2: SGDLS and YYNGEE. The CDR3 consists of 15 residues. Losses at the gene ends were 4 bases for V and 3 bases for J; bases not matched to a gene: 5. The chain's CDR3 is CASSMLAGVTDTQYF. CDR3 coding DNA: TGTGCCAGCAGCATGCTAGCGGGAGTTACAGATACGCAGTATTTT.

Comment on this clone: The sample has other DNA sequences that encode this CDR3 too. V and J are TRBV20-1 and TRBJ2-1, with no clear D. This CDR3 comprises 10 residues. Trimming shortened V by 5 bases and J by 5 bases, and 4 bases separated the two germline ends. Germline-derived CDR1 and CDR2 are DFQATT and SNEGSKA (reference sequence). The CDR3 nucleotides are TGCAGTGCTCAAGACAATGAGCAGTTCTTC. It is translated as CSAQDNEQFF.

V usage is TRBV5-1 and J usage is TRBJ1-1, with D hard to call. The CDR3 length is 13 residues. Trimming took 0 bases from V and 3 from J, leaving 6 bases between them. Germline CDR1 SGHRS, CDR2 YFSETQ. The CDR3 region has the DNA TGCGCCAGCAGCTTGGAACTGGACACTGAAGCTTTCTTT. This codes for CASSLELDTEAFF. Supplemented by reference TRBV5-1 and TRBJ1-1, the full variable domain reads KAGVTQTPRYLIKTRGQQVTLSCSPISGHRSVSWYQQTPGQGLQFLFEYFSETQRNKGNFPGRFSGRQFSNSRSEMNVSTLELGDSALYLCASSLELDTEAFFGQGTRLTVV.

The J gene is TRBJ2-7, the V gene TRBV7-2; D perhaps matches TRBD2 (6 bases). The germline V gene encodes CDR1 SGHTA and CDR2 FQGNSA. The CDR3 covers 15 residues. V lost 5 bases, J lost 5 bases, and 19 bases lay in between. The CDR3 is CASSPDLPSAHEQYF. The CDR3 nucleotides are TGTGCCAGCAGCCCGGACCTCCCTAGCGCCCACGAGCAGTACTTC.

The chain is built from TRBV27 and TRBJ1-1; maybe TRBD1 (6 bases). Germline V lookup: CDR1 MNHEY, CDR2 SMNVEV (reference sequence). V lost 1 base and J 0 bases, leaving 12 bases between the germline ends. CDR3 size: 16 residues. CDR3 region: CASSLLARGMNTEAFF. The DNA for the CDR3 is TGTGCCAGCAGTTTATTAGCCAGGGGAATGAACACTGAAGCTTTCTTT.

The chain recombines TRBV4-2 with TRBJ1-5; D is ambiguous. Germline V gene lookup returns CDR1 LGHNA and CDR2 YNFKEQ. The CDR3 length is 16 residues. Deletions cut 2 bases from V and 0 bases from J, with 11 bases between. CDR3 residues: CASSQHFGNSNQPQHF. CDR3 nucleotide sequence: TGTGCCAGCAGCCAACATTTTGGTAATAGCAATCAGCCCCAGCATTTT.

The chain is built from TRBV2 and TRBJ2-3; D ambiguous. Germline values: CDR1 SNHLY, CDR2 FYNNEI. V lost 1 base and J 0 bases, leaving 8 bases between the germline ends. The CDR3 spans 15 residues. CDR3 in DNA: TGTGCCAGCAGTGAAGAGTTCTCTAGCACAGATACGCAGTATTTT. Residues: CASSEEFSSTDTQYF.